This T cell receptor beta chain was captured by sequencing in a study of blood T cell repertoires in COVID-19. Study-wide background: Material from acute and convalescent COVID-19 was sourced from the United States, Italy and Spain. Sample material is recorded as cDNA or gDNA derived from T cells, B-cell-depleted T cells, or PBMCs.

Cohort placement rested on clinical history that participants reported themselves. Original processing methods: Nucleated cell number was recorded as an estimate derived from reference gene primer amplification. Clones were read by immunoSEQ multiplex PCR, and TCRdb kept only the in-frame ones, dropping some. From that table come the V and J calls and clone size; the DNA was used to work out D and trimming. The sample includes 300,000 to 500,000 clones, approximately 90% of them seen just once. The V gene's germline CDR1 is SGDLS and CDR2 YYNGEE. The V gene end was trimmed by 3 bases and the J gene end by 4 bases; junction bases not matched to a gene: 4. The CDR3 is 15 amino acids.

The clonotype was recovered from a young woman with acute COVID-19. Material: PBMCs or T cells enriched from blood (not recorded which). The chain employs TRBV9 and TRBJ1-4, with 9 bases fitting TRBD1. The CDR3 loop reads CASSEQGAVNEKLFF. The CDR3 region has the DNA TGTGCCAGCAGCGAACAGGGGGCTGTTAATGAAAAACTGTTTTTT.